One sample yielded the 26 T cell receptor beta chains listed below, sequenced in a study of early T cells in non-severe SARS-CoV-2 infection. MiXCR, applied by TCRdb to the 5' RACE reads, yields one record per CDR3 protein. The sample consists of roughly 40,000 distinct CDR3 sequences, roughly 6% of them appearing once. Material for sequencing was whole blood. The origin of the receptors is an adult who was a healthcare worker with PCR-confirmed SARS-CoV-2 infection or an uninfected control (not recorded which).

This clonotype has ten or more counts. V is TRBV20-1 and J is TRBJ1-1; D remains unclear. Germline V gives CDR1 DFQATT, CDR2 SNEGSKA (reference sequence). V was cut by 0 bases and J by 6 bases, with 14 bases left in between. The CDR3 has 14 residues. DNA of the CDR3: TGCAGTGCTAGAGAAAGTTCGGCAGCCCCTGAAGCTTTCTTT. As protein: CSARESSAAPEAFF.

This clonotype was recorded many times. The chain links TRBV20-1 to TRBJ1-2; 11 bases align to TRBD1. CDR1 is DFQATT, CDR2 SNEGSKA, per germline (reference sequence). CDR3 length: 16 amino acids. J lost 0 bases, V lost 5 bases, and 8 bases had no gene match. CDR3 DNA: TGCAGTGCTCGCGGACAGGGGGCGCATCCTAACTATGGCTACACCTTC. Translating it yields CSARGQGAHPNYGYTF.

This clonotype was counted many times. In DNA form, the CDR3 reads TGTGCCACCAGCAGCAAAGCATCCGGGTCCGATGAAGCTTTCTTT. Encoded protein: CATSSKASGSDEAFF. This sequence joins TRBV15 and TRBJ1-1; unclear D gene. Trimming pared 3 bases from V and 7 bases from J, leaving 18 bases between. Germline V gene data show CDR1 as LNHNV and CDR2 as YYDKDF (reference sequence). CDR3 length: 15 amino acids.

This clonotype occurred many times. The chain uses TRBV28 and TRBJ1-6; a possible D gene is TRBD1 (6 bases). Germline CDR1 MDHEN, CDR2 SYDVKM. The CDR3 is 15 amino acids. Trimming took off 3 bases at V and 10 bases at J, with 16 bases between the two ends. CDR3 DNA sequence: TGTGCCAGCAGTTTCCACGACAGGTTTGCCTCACCCCTCCACTTT. Its translation is CASSFHDRFASPLHF.

This clonotype has ten or more counts. This sequence joins TRBV29-1 and TRBJ1-1, with a tentative D call TRBD1 (5 bases). This CDR3 spans 13 amino acids. The V and J ends lost 4 bases and 3 bases respectively, with 12 bases between them. Germline CDR1 is SQVTM and CDR2 is ANQGSEA. The CDR3 DNA is TGCAGCGTTGCGACAGCCGTGGACACTGAAGCTTTCTTT. The encoded protein is CSVATAVDTEAFF.

The chain recombines TRBV29-1 with TRBJ1-1; D is uncertain. Deletions cut 6 bases from V and 13 bases from J, with 9 bases between. Germline CDR1 reads SQVTM; CDR2 reads ANQGSEA. The CDR3 has 8 amino acids. CDR3 nucleotide sequence: TGCAGCGTGCCGGGAGGTTTCTTT. Encoded protein: CSVPGGFF. Full variable domain (missing parts from reference TRBV29-1 and TRBJ1-1): SAVISQKPSRDICQRGTSLTIQCQVDSQVTMMFWYRQQPGQSLTLIATANQGSEATYESGFVIDKFPISRPNLTFSTLTVSNMSPEDSSIYLCSVPGGFFGQGTRLTVV.

The chain employs TRBV20-1 and TRBJ1-2, with 9 nucleotides matching TRBD1. This CDR3 has 17 amino acids. Germline CDR1 is DFQATT and CDR2 is SNEGSKA (reference sequence). J lost 7 bases, V lost 3 bases, and 18 bases had no gene match. Here the CDR3 reads CSARAFQLETGGLGYTF. The CDR3 DNA sequence: TGCAGTGCTAGGGCTTTCCAACTTGAAACAGGGGGCCTTGGCTACACCTTC.

This clonotype was recorded at least ten times. The V gene is TRBV3-1, the J gene TRBJ1-5; D ambiguous. Trimming left V 4 bases short and J 9 bases short, with 16 bases between. The germline CDR1 and CDR2 sequences are LGHDT and YNNKEL (reference sequence). The CDR3 has 14 amino acids. The CDR3 protein is CASSPPGVGGPQHF. CDR3 DNA: TGTGCCAGCAGCCCCCCCGGGGTGGGAGGGCCCCAGCATTTT.

This clonotype has a count of ten or more. The genes are TRBV5-4 and TRBJ2-7; D possibly corresponds to TRBD1 (6 bases). The CDR3 consists of 12 residues. Germline V gives CDR1 SGHNT, CDR2 YYREEE (reference sequence). Trimming removed 2 bases from V and 4 bases from J, with 7 bases in between. As DNA, the CDR3 is TGTGCCAGCAGCTTCCAGGGGTACGAGCAGTACTTC. This translates into CASSFQGYEQYF.

This clonotype was detected a few times. J is TRBJ1-6 and V is TRBV3-1; D uncertain. V lost 3 bases and J lost 10, with 16 bases in between. CDR3 length: 15 residues. Looked up from germline, CDR1 is LGHDT and CDR2 is YNNKEL (reference sequence). CDR3 region: CASSHLKSPASPLHF. In DNA, the CDR3 is TGTGCCAGCAGCCACCTAAAGAGCCCAGCGTCACCCCTCCACTTT.

The sample holds many counts of this clonotype. V and J are TRBV11-2 and TRBJ2-2; 8 bases line up with TRBD1. The J segment lost 2 bases and the V segment lost 5 bases, leaving 16 bases of the junction unmatched. The CDR3 has 19 amino acids. Germline V gives CDR1 SGHAT, CDR2 FQNNGV. For the CDR3, the DNA is TGTGCCAGCAGCCCGGGACAGGTCATGACTATACTCAACACCGGGGAGCTGTTTTTT. Its protein product is CASSPGQVMTILNTGELFF.

The sample holds a few counts of this clonotype. The chain recombines TRBV7-9 with TRBJ1-6; tentatively, D is TRBD1 (5 bases). This CDR3 contains 14 residues. Trimming removed 5 bases at V and 9 bases at J, with 14 bases between. Per germline, CDR1 SEHNR and CDR2 FQNEAQ (reference sequence). The CDR3 here is CASSPSGGGSPLHF. As DNA, the CDR3 is TGTGCCAGCAGCCCTAGCGGGGGAGGTTCACCCCTCCACTTT.

This clonotype was detected many times. The V and J genes are TRBV12-3 or TRBV12-4 and TRBJ1-1, with D possibly matching TRBD1 (6 bases). The germline V and J ends were trimmed by 5 bases and 4 bases, with 17 bases remaining between them. The CDR3 length is 15 residues. The CDR3 region has the DNA TGTGCCAGCAGTCTTTTAGGGGGGGCCGCCACTGAAGCTTTCTTT. This sequence encodes CASSLLGGAATEAFF.

Many counts were recorded for this clonotype. The chain recombines TRBV6-2 or TRBV6-3 with TRBJ1-1; D is uncertain. In germline, CDR1 is MNHEY, CDR2 SVGEGT. The ends were cut back, 2 bases at V and 9 bases at J, with 7 bases in the middle. The CDR3 is 11 amino acids. CDR3 region: CASSYGLKAFF. CDR3 bases: TGTGCCAGCAGTTACGGACTTAAAGCTTTCTTT.

The gene calls are TRBV7-9 and TRBJ1-5; D not resolved. V dropped 6 bases and J dropped 3 bases, with 6 bases sitting between them. The CDR3 is made up of 12 amino acids. The germline gives CDR1 SEHNR, CDR2 FQNEAQ (reference sequence). In DNA form, the CDR3 reads TGTGCCAGCAGTTTGGACAATCAGCCCCAGCATTTT. This encodes CASSLDNQPQHF.

This clonotype was seen many times. The chain carries TRBV6-1 and TRBJ2-7; TRBD1 aligns across 9 bases. After removal of 8 bases from V and 2 bases from J, the junction contained 7 bases not matched to a gene. This CDR3 comprises 14 residues. Per germline, CDR1 MNHNS and CDR2 SASEGT. The CDR3 region has the DNA TGTGCCAGCGGTGGGACAGGGTCCCCCTACGAGCAGTACTTC. This codes for CASGGTGSPYEQYF.

In this sample, this clonotype turned up many times. The genes are TRBV10-3 and TRBJ2-1; no definite D call. V was cut by 2 bases and J by 3 bases, with 11 bases left in between. The germline V gene has CDR1 ENHRY and CDR2 SYGVKD. The CDR3 covers 15 residues. The CDR3 loop reads CAISESGRDYNEQFF. The CDR3 DNA sequence: TGTGCCATCAGTGAGAGTGGAAGAGACTACAATGAGCAGTTCTTC.

This clonotype was observed many times. The chain recombines TRBV20-1 with TRBJ2-1; 8 nucleotides line up with TRBD1. The CDR3 has 14 amino acids. The V and J ends lost 4 bases and 4 bases, in that order; junction bases with no gene match: 6. CDR1 is DFQATT and CDR2 is SNEGSKA in the germline V gene (reference sequence). CDR3 sequence (DNA): TGCAGTGCTACAGGGGGCGGTGGATACAATGAGCAGTTCTTC. Its translation is CSATGGGGYNEQFF.

The table lists this clonotype with many counts. The rearrangement joins TRBV11-2 to TRBJ2-1; the match to TRBD1 covers 8 bases. The J segment lost 5 bases and the V segment lost 4 bases, leaving 7 bases of the junction unmatched. The CDR3 loop spans 15 amino acids. Germline values: CDR1 SGHAT, CDR2 FQNNGV. This CDR3 is CASSSGQGINNEQFF. The CDR3 DNA reads TGTGCCAGCAGCTCAGGACAGGGTATAAACAATGAGCAGTTCTTC.

This clonotype occurred many times. The chain is built from TRBV10-2 and TRBJ2-6; D call uncertain. In germline, CDR1 is WSHSY, CDR2 SAAADI. The CDR3 contains 14 residues. Deletions cut 3 bases from V and 0 bases from J, with 3 bases between. CDR3 sequence (DNA): TGCGCCAGCAGTGACCCCTCTGGGGCCAACGTCCTGACTTTC. Protein sequence: CASSDPSGANVLTF.

The table lists this clonotype with many counts. V and J are TRBV7-6 and TRBJ2-3; a weak D match, TRBD2 (5 bases). The CDR3 totals 14 residues. Per germline, CDR1 SGHVS and CDR2 FNYEAQ. The V gene lost 5 bases and the J gene lost 4 bases, with 13 bases spanning the gap. CDR3 coding DNA: TGTGCCAGCAGCCCCGAGGCGGGCGCAGATACGCAGTATTTT. This gives the protein CASSPEAGADTQYF. Full variable domain (missing parts from reference TRBV7-6 and TRBJ2-3): GAGVSQSPRYKVTKRGQDVALRCDPISGHVSLYWYRQALGQGPEFLTYFNYEAQQDKSGLPNDRFSAERPEGSISTLTIQRTEQRDSAMYRCASSPEAGADTQYFGPGTRLTVL.

This clonotype has at least ten counts. The chain carries TRBV7-6 and TRBJ1-1; D not certain. This CDR3 spans 13 amino acids. CDR1 SGHVS and CDR2 FNYEAQ come from the germline V gene. V lost 1 base to trimming and J lost 0 bases, with 3 bases between them. CDR3 nucleotide sequence: TGTGCCAGCAGCTTAGAGGTGAACACTGAAGCTTTCTTT. Translated: CASSLEVNTEAFF.

In this sample, this clonotype turned up many times. The V call is TRBV12-3 or TRBV12-4, the J call TRBJ2-1; 11 positions agree with TRBD2. There are 15 residues in the CDR3. V lost 6 bases to trimming and J lost 2 bases; unmatched junction nucleotides: 3. CDR3 bases: TGTGCCAGCAGGCTAGCGGGGGGCACCTACAATGAGCAGTTCTTC. This sequence encodes CASRLAGGTYNEQFF.

This clonotype was seen at least ten times. This chain links TRBV20-1 with TRBJ1-2; D is perhaps TRBD1 (5 bases). Trimming removed 3 bases from V and 1 base from J, with 15 bases in between. The CDR3 loop spans 15 amino acids. Looked up from germline, CDR1 is DFQATT and CDR2 is SNEGSKA (reference sequence). As DNA, the CDR3 is TGCAGTGCTAGTAGAATTACCGACAGTAACTATGGCTACACCTTC. This encodes CSASRITDSNYGYTF.

This sequence joins TRBV7-9 and TRBJ2-3; D might be TRBD2 (6 bases). The V end lost 5 bases, the J end lost 10 bases, and 10 bases lay between the germline ends. This CDR3 contains 11 residues. Germline assignment: CDR1 SEHNR and CDR2 FQNEAQ (reference sequence). CDR3 in amino acids: CASSGDSAQYF. DNA for the CDR3: TGTGCCAGCAGCGGGGACTCTGCGCAGTATTTT.

The table lists this clonotype with many counts. The gene calls are TRBV7-7 and TRBJ2-1; weak D call: TRBD1 (6 bases). This CDR3 contains 15 residues. Germline-derived CDR1 and CDR2 are SSHAT and FNYEAQ (reference sequence). V was clipped by 1 base and J by 1 base, with 8 bases between them. CDR3: CASSLVGASYNEQFF. CDR3 DNA: TGTGCCAGCAGCTTAGTGGGGGCGTCCTACAATGAGCAGTTCTTC.